A single sample is the source of the 11 T cell receptor beta chains below, sequenced in a study of cytomegalovirus exposure and HLA in healthy donors. Clones were read by immunoSEQ multiplex PCR, and TCRdb kept only the in-frame ones, dropping some. The sample has hundreds of thousands of clones, approximately 86% seen once. Sequenced sample: PBMCs. The receptor set was obtained from a woman in her 30s in good health and CMV-seropositive.

The chain couples TRBV19 to TRBJ2-7, with D perhaps TRBD2 (6 bases). This CDR3 has 13 amino acids. The germline V gene encodes CDR1 LNHDA and CDR2 SQIVND (reference sequence). Deletions cut 10 bases from V and 7 bases from J, with 20 bases between. CDR3 coding DNA: TGTGCCACAACGGGGAGGAGTAGGAGAGAGCAGTACTTC. It encodes CATTGRSRREQYF.

The chain combines TRBV27 with TRBJ2-5; TRBD1 matches at 9 bases. The CDR3 loop spans 18 amino acids. With 3 bases clipped from V and 2 bases from J, the junction kept 13 bases outside the gene matches. The germline V gene encodes CDR1 MNHEY and CDR2 SMNVEV (reference sequence). CDR3: CASSLPGTGRSTQETQYF. Written as DNA, the CDR3 is TGTGCCAGCAGTTTGCCTGGGACAGGGAGATCGACTCAAGAGACCCAGTACTTC.

The J gene is TRBJ1-1, the V gene TRBV7-6; 8 bases are shared with TRBD1. The V gene's germline CDR1 is SGHVS and CDR2 FNYEAQ. The CDR3 length is 17 residues. Trimming took 1 base from V and 3 from J; bases not matched to a gene: 10. The CDR3 sequence is CASSLGTGRGGDTEAFF. CDR3 sequence (DNA): TGTGCCAGCAGCTTAGGGACAGGGCGCGGGGGGGACACTGAAGCTTTCTTT.

The rearrangement joins TRBV15 to TRBJ2-7; TRBD2 matches at 8 bases. The CDR3 is 18 residues long. The ends lost 0 bases at V and 0 bases at J; junction bases unmatched: 10. Germline CDR1 is LNHNV and CDR2 is YYDKDF (reference sequence). CDR3 sequence (DNA): TGTGCCACCAGCAGAGACCAGACAGCGGGAGCTCTCTCCTACGAGCAGTACTTC. Its translation: CATSRDQTAGALSYEQYF.

This chain uses TRBV7-2 with TRBJ2-1, with no clear D. V was clipped by 5 bases and J by 6 bases, with 11 bases between them. The length of the CDR3 is 13 residues. Germline-derived CDR1 and CDR2 are SGHTA and FQGNSA. Written as DNA, the CDR3 is TGTGCCAGCAGCCCCGGTGCGCCCAATGAGCAGTTCTTC. Its translation is CASSPGAPNEQFF.

The J gene is TRBJ2-3, the V gene TRBV27, with 8 bases fitting TRBD1. V shed 4 bases, J shed 2 bases, and the junction held 5 bases outside the gene matches. Germline values: CDR1 MNHEY, CDR2 SMNVEV (reference sequence). This CDR3 comprises 15 residues. The CDR3 here is CASSSRQGTTDTQYF. The DNA of the CDR3 is TGTGCCAGCAGTTCCCGACAGGGGACCACAGATACGCAGTATTTT.

This sequence joins TRBV18 and TRBJ1-1, with D possibly matching TRBD1 (6 bases). CDR1 is KGHSH, CDR2 LQKENI, per germline. The CDR3 sequence is 18 residues long. The V and J ends lost 2 bases and 4 bases respectively, with 23 bases between them. The CDR3 protein is CASSPEGFIQGRGTEAFF. CDR3 nucleotides: TGTGCCAGCTCACCAGAAGGTTTTATACAGGGTCGGGGCACTGAAGCTTTCTTT.

This chain connects TRBV15 to TRBJ2-3; D not certain. With 3 bases removed from V and 2 bases from J, the gap between germline ends came to 9 bases. CDR1 and CDR2 (germline): LNHNV, YYDKDF (reference sequence). The CDR3 covers 14 residues. The DNA of the CDR3 is TGTGCCACCAGCAGGGTTATAGACACAGATACGCAGTATTTT. Amino acids: CATSRVIDTDTQYF.

This rearrangement joins TRBV7-3 to TRBJ2-3, with D possibly matching TRBD2 (6 bases). CDR3 size: 18 residues. Trimming took off 2 bases at V and 0 bases at J, with 18 bases between the two ends. Per the germline V gene, CDR1 is SGHTA and CDR2 is FQGTGA. CDR3 coding DNA: TGTGCCAGCAGCTTACACTTCGGGGAAAGCGGGAGCACAGATACGCAGTATTTT. Encoded protein: CASSLHFGESGSTDTQYF.

The chain uses TRBV5-1 and TRBJ1-2; TRBD1 agrees at 8 bases. The length of the CDR3 is 14 residues. The germline V gene has CDR1 SGHRS and CDR2 YFSETQ. The J segment lost 8 bases and the V segment lost 4 bases, leaving 10 bases of the junction unmatched. The CDR3 coding sequence is TGCGCCAGCAGCGCGGGGACAGGAATTGGGGGCTACACCTTC. Its protein product is CASSAGTGIGGYTF.

V is TRBV13 and J is TRBJ2-2; 9 nucleotides line up with TRBD1. V shed 6 bases, J shed 6 bases, and the junction held 8 bases outside the gene matches. Germline CDR1 reads PRHDT; CDR2 reads FYEKMQ (reference sequence). The CDR3 extends over 15 amino acids. The chain's CDR3 is CASSYWDREAGELFF. The CDR3 DNA follows: TGTGCCAGCAGTTATTGGGACAGGGAAGCCGGGGAGCTGTTTTTT.